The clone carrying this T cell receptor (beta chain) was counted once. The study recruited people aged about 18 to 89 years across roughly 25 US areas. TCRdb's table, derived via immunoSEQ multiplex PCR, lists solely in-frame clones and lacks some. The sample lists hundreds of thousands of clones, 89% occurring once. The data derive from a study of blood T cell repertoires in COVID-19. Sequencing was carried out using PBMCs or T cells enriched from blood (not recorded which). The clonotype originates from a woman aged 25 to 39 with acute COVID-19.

This CDR3 reads CASSPDRVVNEQFF. The CDR3 DNA sequence: TGTGCCAGCTCACCGGACAGGGTTGTGAATGAGCAGTTCTTC. The genes are TRBV18 and TRBJ2-1; 8 nucleotides match TRBD1. V shed 3 bases, J shed 7 bases, and the junction held 5 bases outside the gene matches. The CDR3 consists of 14 residues. Germline V gene lookup returns CDR1 KGHSH and CDR2 LQKENI.